One sample yielded the 19 T cell receptor beta chains listed below, sequenced in a study of CD8 T cells in ankylosing spondylitis. TCRdb itself ran the 5' RACE reads through MiXCR, one entry per CDR3 protein. The top ten hold about 44% of the sample, which has hundreds of thousands of distinct CDR3 sequences, 15% to 20% seen once. Study findings and constraints: In ankylosing spondylitis blood, a motif of about eight highly homologous TCR beta variants appeared characteristic.

No antigen is known for these receptors. Specimen: blood, either unsorted or a sorted T cell fraction (not recorded which). The receptor source for this set is a male donor with ankylosing spondylitis.

The CDR3 nucleotides are TGTGCCAGCAGCCAAGGGACAGGGGGCAGGTACGAGCAGTACTTC. It encodes CASSQGTGGRYEQYF. The chain carries TRBV3-1 and TRBJ2-7; 11 bases are shared with TRBD1. After removal of 1 base from V and 4 bases from J, the junction contained 3 bases not matched to a gene. The CDR3 loop spans 15 amino acids. The germline V gene has CDR1 LGHDT and CDR2 YNNKEL (reference sequence).

In its sample, this clonotype was seen a few times. The rearrangement uses TRBV29-1 and TRBJ2-7; TRBD2 agrees at 8 bases. V shed 5 bases and J 4 bases; nucleotides not matched to a gene: 4. Germline CDR1 reads SQVTM; CDR2 reads ANQGSEA. The CDR3 spans 12 residues. CDR3 sequence: CSVQLAGYEQYF. In DNA, the CDR3 is TGCAGCGTTCAATTAGCGGGGTACGAGCAGTACTTC.

The chain uses TRBV7-9 and TRBJ1-2; possible D gene TRBD1, 5 bases. Germline CDR1 SEHNR, CDR2 FQNEAQ (reference sequence). This CDR3 has 15 residues. Trimming took 1 base from V and 5 from J, leaving 14 bases between them. The CDR3 here is CASSLGREVGYGYTF. CDR3 nucleotides: TGTGCCAGCAGCTTAGGCAGGGAGGTTGGATATGGCTACACCTTC. The variable domain in full, with the rest retrieved from reference TRBV7-9 and TRBJ1-2, is DTGVSQNPRHKITKRGQNVTFRCDPISEHNRLYWYRQTLGQGPEFLTYFQNEAQLEKSRLLSDRFSAERPKGSFSTLEIQRTEQGDSAMYLCASSLGREVGYGYTFGSGTRLTVV.

This chain uses TRBV29-1 with TRBJ2-7, with unresolved D. The V end was cut by 2 bases, the J end by 2 bases, with 16 bases between. The CDR3 covers 15 residues. Germline CDR1 reads SQVTM; CDR2 reads ANQGSEA. For the CDR3, the DNA is TGCAGCGTTGAATTAGCAGCGTCGGATCCCTACGAGCAGTACTTC. It yields the protein CSVELAASDPYEQYF.

This clonotype was found many times. The chain carries TRBV5-1 and TRBJ2-3; D unresolved. The germline V gene has CDR1 SGHRS and CDR2 YFSETQ. Trimming stripped 3 bases from V and 0 bases from J, with 11 bases between. The CDR3 runs 15 residues. The CDR3 region has the DNA TGCGCCAGCAGCTCGTGGGGTTCTAGCACAGATACGCAGTATTTT. As protein: CASSSWGSSTDTQYF. The full variable domain, in which reference TRBV5-1 and TRBJ2-3 provide the parts outside the CDR3, is KAGVTQTPRYLIKTRGQQVTLSCSPISGHRSVSWYQQTPGQGLQFLFEYFSETQRNKGNFPGRFSGRQFSNSRSEMNVSTLELGDSALYLCASSSWGSSTDTQYFGPGTRLTVL.

The chain is built from TRBV27 and TRBJ1-5; the match to TRBD1 covers 8 bases. Germline V gene lookup returns CDR1 MNHEY and CDR2 SMNVEV (reference sequence). V shed 2 bases and J 1 base; nucleotides not matched to a gene: 4. The CDR3 loop spans 16 amino acids. The CDR3 sequence is CASSLQGALSNQPQHF. The CDR3 nucleotides read TGTGCCAGCAGTTTACAGGGGGCGTTAAGCAATCAGCCCCAGCATTTT.

The CDR3 region is CASSPPEGLAGGYEQYF. In DNA, the CDR3 is TGTGCCAGCTCACCACCGGAGGGGTTAGCGGGGGGCTACGAGCAGTACTTC. The chain has TRBV18 and TRBJ2-7, with 10 positions matching TRBD2. J was trimmed by 3 bases and V by 0 bases; bases with no gene match: 8. The CDR3 runs to 17 residues. Germline CDR1 KGHSH, CDR2 LQKENI.

The chain recombines TRBV5-1 with TRBJ1-2; D unresolved. The CDR3 is made up of 8 amino acids. Germline CDR1 reads SGHRS; CDR2 reads YFSETQ. Trimming stripped 9 bases from V and 3 bases from J, with 0 bases between. CDR3 bases: TGCGCCAACTATGGCTACACCTTC. Its translation is CANYGYTF.

This clonotype was detected a few times. This sequence joins TRBV4-3 and TRBJ2-1, with D unclear. The CDR3 runs to 14 residues. Trimming shortened V by 0 bases and J by 2 bases, and 5 bases separated the two germline ends. The V gene's germline CDR1 is LGHNA and CDR2 YSLEER. The CDR3 DNA follows: TGCGCCAGCAGCCAAGACGCCGCCTACAATGAGCAGTTCTTC. This gives the protein CASSQDAAYNEQFF.

V is TRBV29-1 and J is TRBJ1-3; no firm D call. Germline CDR1 is SQVTM and CDR2 is ANQGSEA. CDR3 size: 13 residues. The V and J ends lost 4 bases and 2 bases respectively, with 9 bases between them. In DNA form, the CDR3 reads TGCAGCGTTGCTATTGCGCCTGGAAACACCATATATTTT. Its translation: CSVAIAPGNTIYF.

The CDR3 protein is CASSFGGSDGYTF. CDR3 in DNA: TGTGCCAGCAGTTTTGGCGGATCGGATGGCTACACCTTC. The V call is TRBV27, the J call TRBJ1-2; D gene unclear. CDR3 length: 13 residues. CDR1 and CDR2 (germline): MNHEY, SMNVEV (reference sequence). V was shortened by 3 bases and J by 6 bases, with 11 bases between the two germline ends.

The rearrangement joins TRBV12-3 or TRBV12-4 to TRBJ1-1, with D possibly TRBD1 on 5 matching bases. This CDR3 is 13 amino acids long. Deletions cut 7 bases from V and 6 bases from J, with 15 bases between. CDR3 DNA: TGTGCCAGCATTAGGGGCGGGGGACCTGAAGCTTTCTTT. This encodes CASIRGGGPEAFF.

This clonotype was found a few times. The rearrangement links TRBV25-1 to TRBJ2-3; 10 nucleotides line up with TRBD2. With 0 bases clipped from V and 2 bases from J, the junction kept 2 bases outside the gene matches. The CDR3 runs 16 residues. The germline gives CDR1 MGHDK, CDR2 SYGVNS. The CDR3 DNA is TGTGCCAGCAGTGAATATCTAGCGGGAGTCACAGATACGCAGTATTTT. Protein sequence: CASSEYLAGVTDTQYF. The whole variable domain, remainder taken from reference TRBV25-1 and TRBJ2-3, is EADIYQTPRYLVIGTGKKITLECSQTMGHDKMYWYQQDPGMELHLIHYSYGVNSTEKGDLSSESTVSRIRTEHFPLTLESARPSHTSQYLCASSEYLAGVTDTQYFGPGTRLTVL.

The rearrangement joins TRBV7-9 to TRBJ1-1; D gene uncertain. The length of the CDR3 is 15 residues. Trimming stripped 5 bases from V and 0 bases from J, with 13 bases between. Germline CDR1 is SEHNR and CDR2 is FQNEAQ (reference sequence). The CDR3 sequence is CASSLSMGVNTEAFF. In DNA, the CDR3 is TGTGCCAGCAGCCTCTCTATGGGTGTGAACACTGAAGCTTTCTTT.

The chain recombines TRBV9 with TRBJ2-7, with D uncertain. V lost 0 bases and J lost 2, with 6 bases in between. CDR3 length: 13 amino acids. Germline V gene sequence: CDR1 SGDLS, CDR2 YYNGEE. The CDR3 loop reads CASSVGEAYEQYF. In nucleotides, the CDR3 is TGTGCCAGCAGCGTAGGAGAAGCCTACGAGCAGTACTTC.

V and J are TRBV28 and TRBJ2-7; D call uncertain. The germline gives CDR1 MDHEN, CDR2 SYDVKM. V lost 5 bases and J 3 bases, leaving 8 bases between the germline ends. CDR3 length: 12 residues. DNA for the CDR3: TGTGCCAGCAGTGCCCTCTACTACGAGCAGTACTTC. Translating gives CASSALYYEQYF.

The chain joins TRBV29-1 to TRBJ2-5; tentatively, D is TRBD2 (5 bases). Looked up from germline, CDR1 is SQVTM and CDR2 is ANQGSEA. This CDR3 has 11 amino acids. The V gene lost 3 bases and the J gene lost 7 bases, with 9 bases spanning the gap. CDR3 in DNA: TGCAGCGTTGACTTCGGGGTGACCCAGTACTTC. Translating it yields CSVDFGVTQYF.

The table lists this clonotype with a few counts. The rearrangement joins TRBV27 to TRBJ2-1; D might be TRBD2 (5 bases). Deletions cut 5 bases from V and 2 bases from J, with 13 bases between. The length of the CDR3 is 15 residues. Germline assignment: CDR1 MNHEY and CDR2 SMNVEV (reference sequence). This CDR3 reads CASSLRGTTYNEQFF. CDR3 sequence (DNA): TGTGCCAGCAGTCTTCGGGGTACTACCTACAATGAGCAGTTCTTC.

This clonotype occurred a few times. The V call is TRBV27, the J call TRBJ1-5, with 7 bases identical to TRBD1. This CDR3 comprises 15 residues. V lost 5 bases and J lost 2; bases outside the gene matches: 6. Germline V gene lookup returns CDR1 MNHEY and CDR2 SMNVEV (reference sequence). CDR3: CASSRQGGGNQPQHF. The DNA of the CDR3 is TGTGCCAGCAGTCGACAGGGAGGGGGCAATCAGCCCCAGCATTTT.